This TCR beta chain was recorded in a study of T-cell reconstitution after alpha-beta-depleted transplantation in children. Unique molecular identifiers were used to barcode this TCRbeta library. TCRdb used MiXCR to reprocess the PCR reads, holding one entry per CDR3 protein. The sample contains 400,000 to 450,000 distinct CDR3 sequences, 43% of which appear only once. Germline CDR1 SEHNR, CDR2 FQNEAQ (reference sequence). J gave up 3 bases and V 2 bases, and 6 bases lay outside the gene matches. The CDR3 totals 15 residues. This clonotype was observed at least ten times. The antigen remains undetermined. Broader study findings: Reportedly, only several hundred clones from non-depleted graft cells drove alpha-beta T-cell counts at about two months. T-cell counts and diversity were attributed mostly to newly produced T cells one year after transplant.

The source was PBMCs, collected before TCRalphabeta/CD19-depleted stem cell transplant. The clonotype was recovered from a girl aged 2-9 years with aplastic anemia, due to receive a stem cell transplant. The rearrangement joins TRBV7-9 to TRBJ2-5, with TRBD2 identical over 7 bases. The CDR3 DNA is TGTGCCAGCAGCTTATTAGGCGGGAGTGAAGAGACCCAGTACTTC. Translating gives CASSLLGGSEETQYF.